This T cell receptor beta chain was documented in a study of shared clonotypes between healthy human individuals. On the study more broadly: Donor ages ranged 18 to 49 years: a couple of women, a few men. Study-wide points: A limitation of the genetic and exposure-history diversity represented arose from few donors.

Per the germline V gene, CDR1 is SGHTA and CDR2 is FQGTGA. The CDR3 runs 15 residues. V was clipped by 2 bases and J by 2 bases, with 9 bases between them. As originally analysed: Quality scores were absent from the junction-only immunoSEQ sequences, so filtering differed. Here immunoSEQ multiplex PCR was the method, and the copy in TCRdb shows in-frame clones only, minus some. D and trimming were read from the DNA, whereas the V and J calls and clone size are those reported in that table. This table holds 2 million to 2.5 million clones, 93% found once. About this clone itself: The antigen is undetermined.

The source is a man between 18 and 35 years old in good health. Some clones in this sample may be carry-over from other donors' samples. J is TRBJ2-2 and V is TRBV7-3; D call uncertain. The sample taken for sequencing was naive CD4+ T cells from PBMCs. Sample subset: CD45RA+ positively selected. DNA for the CDR3: TGTGCCAGCAGCTTAGGCGGAATAAACACCGGGGAGCTGTTTTTT. Residues: CASSLGGINTGELFF.